This T cell receptor beta chain was recovered during a study of blood T cell repertoires in COVID-19 (dated by TCRdb to the early 2020s). For the study in its entirety: The collaborator samples originated in the United States, Italy and Spain and spanned the acute and convalescent phases of COVID-19. The prospective study material was composed of cDNA or gDNA derived from T cells, B-cell-depleted T cells, or PBMCs. Subjects who had been exposed to COVID-19, were actively infected with it, or had recovered from it provided the deeply sampled blood TCRbeta repertoires that made up the dataset. The repertoires were released in a freely available public database intended as a resource for research on the immune response to SARS-CoV-2. Samples were obtained from the ongoing ImmuneRACE study (first 160 participants) and from 950 to 1,500 subjects provided by 6 global collaborators. A de-identified subject ID, COVID-19 status, age in years and sex were almost always included in the sample metadata. Where HLA class I and class II types were available, the types were taken from metadata supplied by the sample provider, not from assay-based typing. Broader findings and caveats from the paper: Clinical and demographic metadata were provided uncurated, with the amount varying by source and participant.

Whole blood was collected in K2EDTA tubes by collaborating institutions according to the institutions' own protocols. For TCRbeta analysis, collaborator samples were shipped as frozen whole blood, as isolated PBMCs, or as DNA extracted from either sample type. As to this clone: Its antigen remains undetermined. No per-base quality is available; no much larger clone lies one base away.

The germline V gene supplies CDR1 MNHEY and CDR2 SVGAGI. Trimming at the junction amounts to 4 bases on V and 0 bases on J, and the germline ends lie 10 bases apart. From its cysteine to its phenylalanine, the CDR3 spans 15 amino acids. CDR3 DNA is the only sequence kept; it has 45 bases, read in frame from the first base. TCRbeta CDR3 regions were amplified from genomic DNA by means of the immunoSEQ Assay, a bias-controlled multiplex PCR. From the authors' description of their analysis: The number of nucleated cells in each sample was estimated by amplification of reference gene primers within the assay. To quantify the absolute abundance of each unique TCRbeta CDR3 rearrangement, sequence reads were collapsed and filtered. Productive Simpson clonality was computed per sample as the square root of Simpson's diversity index over productive rearrangements. Held by TCRdb, this immuneACCESS table contains in-frame sequences only and omits some clones. Under half of the omission traces to an unresolved V gene where checked; the cause of the rest is unknown. For V, J and clone size, that table is used; D and trimming come from the DNA. The table for this sample lists a few hundred thousand clones; 85% of them were counted only once. Clones ranked in the top ten supply 3% to 4.5% of the sample.

The specimen was peripheral blood. The TCR was taken from a woman aged 18-30 years with acute or convalescent COVID-19. The chain is assembled from TRBV6-5 and TRBJ2-1; TRBD2 is a possible D gene, resting on 5 matching bases. The nucleotide sequence reads TGTGCCAGCAGTTCGCTGGGAGACTCCTACAATGAGCAGTTCTTC. Its protein is CASSSLGDSYNEQFF.